This T cell receptor (beta chain) was recovered during a study of regulatory T cells in long-lasting Graves disease. As to time point: newly diagnosed GD, antithyroid drugs for less than 3 months. PBMCs were the source of the RNA used for TCR sequencing. This clonotype came up many times. Arm-PCR of CDR3 regions with iRepertoire HTBI primers generated TCR beta libraries. TCRdb called the multiplex PCR reads again in MiXCR, with one record for every CDR3 protein. The data show roughly 350,000 distinct CDR3 sequences, roughly 17% seen once. The CDR3 is 14 amino acids. Unmatched junction bases numbered 7, after V lost 5 bases and J lost 6 bases. Germline V CDR1 and CDR2: MDHEN, SYDVKM. In addition, the sample was reused for a study of T cells in Graves' hyperthyroidism and ophthalmopathy. This second study notes: A patient was excluded if there was uncontrolled infection, other autoimmune disease, pregnancy or lactation. A first-round RT-PCR of the TCR CDR3 used the HTBI primer set.

Source: peripheral blood mononuclear cells (PBMCs), taken at new diagnosis, from a patient treated with antithyroid drugs. The V call is TRBV28, the J call TRBJ2-1, with TRBD1 matching over 7 bases. The sequence came from a man between 40 and 49 years old with Graves disease. CDR3 protein: CASSTPGQANEQFF. CDR3 in DNA: TGTGCCAGCAGTACTCCCGGACAGGCCAATGAGCAGTTCTTC.